Listed below are T cell receptor beta chains from one sample, sequenced in a study of T-cell memory formation after mild COVID-19. TCRdb independently ran MiXCR on the 5' RACE reads; one entry per CDR3 protein. Among 250,000 to 400,000 distinct CDR3 sequences, 14% were seen once, and the ten largest hold 21%. Material for sequencing was PBMCs or a T cell subset sorted from them (not recorded which). Receptors were obtained from a man younger than 30 who had mild COVID-19 (a few samples of this study predate the infection). Cell type and time point are not known. Each CDR3 is given with its conserved first and last residue. Fields, in order: D gene, clone size, J gene, V gene, CDR3 protein, CDR3 DNA. The D gene is left open where the match is weak. Size is omitted from some rows. Given values are once, few, many or a class for expanded clones.

d_call: NA; clone_size: NA; j_call: TRBJ1-6; v_call: TRBV28; cdr3_aa: CASKTGLGLDSPLHF; cdr3_nt: TGTGCCAGCAAAACAGGTCTGGGCCTGGATTCACCCCTCCACTTT
d_call: NA; clone_size: NA; j_call: TRBJ1-2; v_call: TRBV5-6; cdr3_aa: CASSGGSYGYTF; cdr3_nt: TGTGCCAGCAGCGGAGGGAGCTATGGCTACACCTTC
d_call: NA; clone_size: NA; j_call: TRBJ2-5; v_call: TRBV10-3; cdr3_aa: CAISGGETQYF; cdr3_nt: TGTGCCATCAGTGGTGGAGAGACCCAGTACTTC
d_call: NA; clone_size: few; j_call: TRBJ2-7; v_call: TRBV11-2; cdr3_aa: CASSLQFYEQYF; cdr3_nt: TGTGCCAGCAGCTTGCAGTTCTACGAGCAGTACTTC
d_call: NA; clone_size: few; j_call: TRBJ1-1; v_call: TRBV11-2; cdr3_aa: CASSLGGLRRSEAFF; cdr3_nt: TGTGCCAGCAGCTTAGGAGGGCTGCGGAGGTCTGAAGCTTTCTTT
d_call: NA; clone_size: NA; j_call: TRBJ1-1; v_call: TRBV12-3/TRBV12-4; cdr3_aa: CASSLSTAPGNTEAFF; cdr3_nt: TGTGCCAGCAGTCTCTCCACGGCGCCGGGTAACACTGAAGCTTTCTTT
d_call: TRBD1; clone_size: few; j_call: TRBJ2-7; v_call: TRBV19; cdr3_aa: CASSKDRGLMYEQYF; cdr3_nt: TGTGCCAGTAGTAAAGACAGGGGGCTGATGTACGAGCAGTACTTC
d_call: NA; clone_size: few; j_call: TRBJ1-2; v_call: TRBV5-1; cdr3_aa: CASSPGEGLGGYTF; cdr3_nt: TGCGCCAGCAGCCCAGGGGAGGGGCTGGGTGGCTACACCTTC
d_call: TRBD2; clone_size: few; j_call: TRBJ2-1; v_call: TRBV5-1; cdr3_aa: CASSLERLAGGIGAYNEQFF; cdr3_nt: TGCGCCAGCAGCTTGGAGAGGCTAGCGGGGGGTATTGGGGCCTACAATGAGCAGTTCTTC
d_call: TRBD1; clone_size: many; j_call: TRBJ2-7; v_call: TRBV5-1; cdr3_aa: CASSNGQGNYEQYF; cdr3_nt: TGCGCCAGCAGCAACGGACAGGGGAACTACGAGCAGTACTTC
d_call: NA; clone_size: NA; j_call: TRBJ2-7; v_call: TRBV9; cdr3_aa: CASSVAPRSEDEQYF; cdr3_nt: TGTGCCAGCAGCGTAGCTCCCAGGTCTGAAGACGAGCAGTACTTC
d_call: NA; clone_size: NA; j_call: TRBJ1-5; v_call: TRBV19; cdr3_aa: CASSIESRSNQPQHF; cdr3_nt: TGTGCCAGTAGTATTGAGAGCCGTAGCAATCAGCCCCAGCATTTT
d_call: TRBD2; clone_size: few; j_call: TRBJ2-1; v_call: TRBV4-3; cdr3_aa: CASSLSTSRSYNEQFF; cdr3_nt: TGCGCCAGCAGCCTCTCGACTAGCCGGTCCTACAATGAGCAGTTCTTC
d_call: NA; clone_size: NA; j_call: TRBJ2-7; v_call: TRBV12-3/TRBV12-4; cdr3_aa: CASSLAPGIEQYF; cdr3_nt: TGTGCCAGCAGTTTAGCGCCCGGAATAGAGCAGTACTTC
d_call: TRBD1; clone_size: few; j_call: TRBJ2-1; v_call: TRBV18; cdr3_aa: CASSPPSRGRDNEQFF; cdr3_nt: TGTGCCAGCTCACCACCCTCCAGGGGGCGCGACAATGAGCAGTTCTTC
d_call: NA; clone_size: NA; j_call: TRBJ1-2; v_call: TRBV5-6; cdr3_aa: CASSLGRAIYGYTF; cdr3_nt: TGTGCCAGCAGTCTTGGGAGGGCAATCTATGGCTACACCTTC
d_call: NA; clone_size: NA; j_call: TRBJ2-3; v_call: TRBV2; cdr3_aa: CASPLGGGHTDTQYF; cdr3_nt: TGTGCCAGCCCCCTTGGCGGCGGCCACACAGATACGCAGTATTTT
d_call: NA; clone_size: few; j_call: TRBJ1-4; v_call: TRBV4-3; cdr3_aa: CASSQDRRGEEKLFF; cdr3_nt: TGCGCCAGCAGCCAAGATAGACGGGGTGAAGAAAAACTGTTTTTT
d_call: NA; clone_size: NA; j_call: TRBJ1-3; v_call: TRBV28; cdr3_aa: CASHHRGPGSGNTIYF; cdr3_nt: TGTGCCAGCCATCATCGCGGTCCTGGCTCCGGAAACACCATATATTTT
d_call: NA; clone_size: many; j_call: TRBJ1-1; v_call: TRBV11-2; cdr3_aa: CASSLDRHGEAFF; cdr3_nt: TGTGCCAGCAGCTTAGACCGCCACGGTGAAGCTTTCTTT
d_call: TRBD1; clone_size: NA; j_call: TRBJ1-6; v_call: TRBV5-1; cdr3_aa: CASSFVTGVNSPLHF; cdr3_nt: TGCGCCAGCAGCTTCGTGACAGGGGTTAATTCACCCCTCCACTTT
d_call: NA; clone_size: NA; j_call: TRBJ1-5; v_call: TRBV9; cdr3_aa: CASSVGRGGEPQHF; cdr3_nt: TGTGCCAGCAGCGTCGGTCGGGGTGGGGAGCCCCAGCATTTT
d_call: NA; clone_size: few; j_call: TRBJ2-4; v_call: TRBV25-1; cdr3_aa: CASSVGGEDQYF; cdr3_nt: TGTGCCAGCAGTGTAGGTGGGGAGGATCAGTACTTC
d_call: TRBD1; clone_size: few; j_call: TRBJ1-2; v_call: TRBV11-2; cdr3_aa: CASSMGQYGYTF; cdr3_nt: TGTGCCAGCAGCATGGGACAGTATGGCTACACCTTC
d_call: NA; clone_size: few; j_call: TRBJ1-3; v_call: TRBV5-1; cdr3_aa: CASSLLGTPGNTIYF; cdr3_nt: TGCGCCAGCAGCTTACTCGGGACACCTGGAAACACCATATATTTT
d_call: NA; clone_size: NA; j_call: TRBJ1-1; v_call: TRBV10-3; cdr3_aa: CAIRGDTEAFF; cdr3_nt: TGTGCCATACGCGGGGACACTGAAGCTTTCTTT
d_call: NA; clone_size: NA; j_call: TRBJ2-7; v_call: TRBV6-6; cdr3_aa: CASSKGPHEQYF; cdr3_nt: TGTGCCAGCAGTAAGGGCCCCCACGAGCAGTACTTC
d_call: NA; clone_size: NA; j_call: TRBJ2-1; v_call: TRBV21-1; cdr3_aa: CASSRISSGILQLGEQFF; cdr3_nt: TGTGCCAGCAGCAGGATCTCTTCCGGGATCCTCCAACTAGGCGAGCAGTTCTTC